The present TCR beta chain was sequenced within a study of cytomegalovirus exposure and HLA in healthy donors. 60 Vbeta and 13 Jbeta primers were used in PCR. Sequenced by immunoSEQ multiplex PCR; TCRdb stores in-frame clones only, minus some. The profile shows approximately 260,000 clones, about four fifths of them singletons. Study-wide points: TCR beta V- and J-gene trimming was later associated with a missense DCLRE1C variant. The study recorded over 150 TCR beta chains that were cytomegalovirus-associated.

The trim removed 1 base at V and 1 base at J, leaving 3 bases unmatched. CDR3 length equals 14 residues. CDR1 GTSNPN and CDR2 SVGIG come from the germline V gene (reference sequence). Notes on this clone: Its cognate antigen is unknown.

The receptor was derived from a woman between 35 and 50 years old in good health and CMV-seropositive. The chain is built from TRBV30 and TRBJ1-1; 7 positions match TRBD1. Source material: PBMCs. The CDR3 is CAWSEDRPNTEAFF. Written as DNA, the CDR3 is TGTGCCTGGAGTGAGGACAGGCCGAACACTGAAGCTTTCTTT.